This T cell receptor (beta chain) is drawn from a study of PD-1 blockade in mismatch repair-deficient tumors. The study, taken as a whole, reports: Tumor-resident clones, often undetectable pretreatment in blood, expanded then contracted after pembrolizumab.

Trimming took 4 bases from V and 6 from J; bases not matched to a gene: 11. CDR3 length equals 16 residues. Germline V gene sequence: CDR1 SGHNT, CDR2 YYREEE (reference sequence). Assay: immunoSEQ multiplex PCR; the TCRdb copy retains only in-frame clones and omits some. The sample holds 120,000 or so clones, around 87% seen once. About this clone: Its specificity is unknown.

This clonotype was sampled from an adult with mismatch repair-deficient cancer. V is TRBV5-4 and J is TRBJ2-2; 8 bases agree with TRBD1. The specimen comprised peripheral blood, sampled 44 weeks after starting pembrolizumab. The CDR3 nucleotides are TGTGCCAGCAGCCCCCGGACAGGGAAGGGTTCCGGGGAGCTGTTTTTT. It translates to CASSPRTGKGSGELFF.